This T cell receptor beta chain was sequenced in a study of blood T cell repertoires in COVID-19. Study in general: The United States, Italy and Spain provided the acute and convalescent COVID-19 samples.

In the original workflow: For nucleated cells, counts were estimated from reference gene primer amplification. Sequenced by immunoSEQ multiplex PCR; TCRdb stores in-frame clones only, minus some. D and trimming come from the DNA, and the V and J calls and clone size come from that table. The sample includes a few hundred thousand clones, roughly 89% of them seen just once. The germline CDR1 and CDR2 sequences are SGHRS and YFSETQ. V lost 0 bases and J 11 bases, leaving 20 bases between the germline ends. The CDR3 totals 15 residues. This clone was picked up one time. Sequenced input: PBMCs or T cells enriched from blood (not recorded which). The sequence was obtained from a man in his forties who had recovered from COVID-19. This chain uses TRBV5-1 with TRBJ1-2; D may be TRBD1 (5 bases). CDR3 sequence: CASSLGVGRADFYTF. The CDR3 coding sequence is TGCGCCAGCAGCTTGGGTGTCGGCAGGGCGGATTTTTACACCTTC.